This T cell receptor (beta chain) is drawn from a study of CD8+ T cells in alopecia areata. Study summary: For 6 to 18 months, tofacitinib was taken, and 6 months off drug followed.

The CDR3 is 15 residues long. V lost 6 bases, J lost 5 bases, and 17 bases lay in between. Looked up from germline, CDR1 is SNHLY and CDR2 is FYNNEI. Isolated RNA was reverse transcribed into cDNA used as the sequencing template. Here immunoSEQ multiplex PCR was the method, and the copy in TCRdb shows in-frame clones only, minus some. The table includes 80,000 to 100,000 clones, about 40% detected once. This TCR was sampled from a human donor with alopecia areata. The rearrangement uses TRBV2 and TRBJ2-1; TRBD1 might be the D (5 bases). Sequencing was done on a sample of CD4+ T cells sorted from blood. This CDR3 reads CASSLLRRGNNEQFF. CDR3 in DNA: TGTGCCAGCAGCCTCCTCAGAAGGGGCAACAATGAGCAGTTCTTC.